Listed below are T cell receptor beta chains from one sample, sequenced in a study of graft-versus-host responses after intestinal transplantation. Some clones are missing from TCRdb's copy, which holds only in-frame ones; the method was immunoSEQ multiplex PCR. The sample lists more than 15,000 clones; 60% to 80% were seen once. The sample was ileum tissue, taken roughly 490 days after intestinal transplant. The receptor set was obtained from a human patient who received an intestinal transplant, so some T cells may come from the graft donor. Each CDR3 is given with its conserved first and last residue. The D gene is left open where the match is weak. Expanded clones get a size class; other rows say once, few or many, or leave the size out.

D	V	length	size	J	DNA	CDR3
NA	TRBV5-1	15	NA	TRBJ2-1	TGCGCCAGCAGCTTGGGCCCGAGCTCCTACAATGAGCAGTTCTTC	CASSLGPSSYNEQFF
TRBD2	TRBV9	16	NA	TRBJ2-2	TGTGCCAGCAGCGTAGCCCCAGCGGGGGCAACCGGGGAGCTGTTTTTT	CASSVAPAGATGELFF
NA	TRBV7-9	13	NA	TRBJ1-2	TGTGCCAGCAGCTGGGAAGGTACCTATGGCTACACCTTC	CASSWEGTYGYTF
TRBD2	TRBV28	13	NA	TRBJ2-3	TGTGCCAGCAGCCCACCATCTAGCGGGAGTTGGTATTTT	CASSPPSSGSWYF
NA	TRBV28	16	once	TRBJ1-2	TGTGCCAGCAGTCTCGGCGGGACTTCCTCGGGCTATGGCTACACCTTC	CASSLGGTSSGYGYTF
TRBD2	TRBV9	17	NA	TRBJ2-2	TGTGCCAGCAGCCCCCGTGCGACTAGCGCGAACACCGGGGAGCTGTTTTTT	CASSPRATSANTGELFF
NA	TRBV13	18	NA	TRBJ2-3	TGTGCCAGCAGCTTAGGGTATAGCGCCCCTCCGAGCACAGATACGCAGTATTTT	CASSLGYSAPPSTDTQYF
NA	TRBV27	12	NA	TRBJ2-7	TGTGCCAGCAGTCCTGGGGCGGGCGAGCAGTACTTC	CASSPGAGEQYF
TRBD1	TRBV9	13	NA	TRBJ2-7	TGTGCCAGCCAGCGGGACAGGGGGTACGAGCAGTACTTC	CASQRDRGYEQYF
NA	TRBV2	13	NA	TRBJ2-7	TGTGCCAGCAGTGAGTTCGCTTGGTACGAGCAGTACTTC	CASSEFAWYEQYF
TRBD2	TRBV13	15	NA	TRBJ2-7	TGTGCCAGCAGCCCCCGGACTAGCGGGGGGGCCCAGCAGTACTTC	CASSPRTSGGAQQYF
NA	TRBV19	16	NA	TRBJ2-2	TGTGCCACGAGTAGCAGGCAGTCTTTGGGTACCGGGGAGCTGTTTTTT	CATSSRQSLGTGELFF
NA	TRBV23-1	17	NA	TRBJ2-5	TGCGCCAGCCCCGACAAGAACAGGGTTACCCACCAAGAGACCCAGTACTTC	CASPDKNRVTHQETQYF
NA	TRBV11-1	11	NA	TRBJ2-1	TGTGCCAGCAGCTTAAACACGGAACAGTTCTTC	CASSLNTEQFF
NA	TRBV4-1	14	few	TRBJ2-3	TGCGCCAGCAGCCCTCCGGATCCCGCAGATACGCAGTATTTT	CASSPPDPADTQYF
NA	TRBV12-5	14	NA	TRBJ1-5	TGTGCTAGTGGTTTGGTAGCGGGCAATCAGCCCCAGCATTTT	CASGLVAGNQPQHF
NA	TRBV19	13	NA	TRBJ1-4	TGTGCCAGTAGTAGAACAGAGGGTGAAAAACTGTTTTTT	CASSRTEGEKLFF
TRBD2	TRBV13	15	few	TRBJ2-7	TGTGCCAGCAGCGTGGGTCAGCGGGGGGACTTCGAGCAGTACTTC	CASSVGQRGDFEQYF
NA	TRBV6-5	14	NA	TRBJ2-7	TGTGCCGCACGGTATAGTTTGAGCTCCTACGAGCAGTACTTC	CAARYSLSSYEQYF
TRBD2	TRBV9	15	NA	TRBJ2-1	TGTGCCAGCAGCCCTACTAGCGGCCCCTACAATGAGCAGTTCTTC	CASSPTSGPYNEQFF
NA	TRBV7-8	14	NA	TRBJ2-3	TGTGCCAGCAGCTTAGTAGGGTGGGGAGATACGCAGTATTTT	CASSLVGWGDTQYF
TRBD1	TRBV7-9	16	NA	TRBJ1-5	TGTGCCAGCAGCTTAGCGGACAGGTATAGCAATCAGCCCCAGCATTTT	CASSLADRYSNQPQHF
TRBD1	TRBV18	14	NA	TRBJ2-3	TGTGCCAGCTCACCACCGACAGGGTCAGATACGCAGTATTTT	CASSPPTGSDTQYF
NA	TRBV7-9	13	NA	TRBJ2-5	TGTGCCAGCAGCCCCTTGAGACAAGAGACCCAGTACTTC	CASSPLRQETQYF
TRBD1	TRBV18	15	NA	TRBJ1-2	TGTGCCAGCTCACCCTTGGACAGGGTAGGGGATGGCTACACCTTC	CASSPLDRVGDGYTF
NA	TRBV6-5	15	few	TRBJ2-1	TGTGCCAGCAGTTATCTCGGGGTCAACTACAATGAGCAGTTCTTC	CASSYLGVNYNEQFF
TRBD2	TRBV27	15	NA	TRBJ2-2	TGTGCCAGCGCACTCTTTAGCGGGAGGGCTAAGGAGCTGTTTTTT	CASALFSGRAKELFF
NA	TRBV5-4	14	once	TRBJ2-7	TGTGCCAGCAGCCAAGGACGGGAGAACTACGAGCAGTACTTC	CASSQGRENYEQYF
NA	TRBV27	18	NA	TRBJ2-4	TGTGCCATCGACCGGCCGTGTGGGGATTCTTCGGCCAAAAACATTCAGTACTTC	CAIDRPCGDSSAKNIQYF
NA	TRBV5-7	11	NA	TRBJ2-2	TGTGCCAGCAGCTCATTCGGGGAGCTGTTTTTT	CASSSFGELFF
NA	TRBV19	14	NA	TRBJ1-2	TGTGCCAGTAGTATAGGGGAAAGGGACTATGGCTACACCTTC	CASSIGERDYGYTF
NA	TRBV9	17	NA	TRBJ1-6	TGTGCCCCGTGGGCACCGAAACGGGGCTCCTATAATTCACCCCTCCACTTT	CAPWAPKRGSYNSPLHF
NA	TRBV4-1	14	NA	TRBJ2-3	TGCGCCAGCAGCCACCCGGACCCGGCGGATACGCAGTATTTT	CASSHPDPADTQYF
NA	TRBV4-3	13	NA	TRBJ1-1	TGCGCCAGCAGCCAAGATCTAACCCGTAGAGCTTTCTTT	CASSQDLTRRAFF
NA	TRBV5-6	14	NA	TRBJ2-3	TGTGCCAGCAGCCCTGGGACACCTACAGATACGCAGTATTTT	CASSPGTPTDTQYF
TRBD1	TRBV15	14	NA	TRBJ2-2	TGTGCCACCCGTCCCGGGACAGGGGCCGGGGAGCTGTTTTTT	CATRPGTGAGELFF
NA	TRBV4-1	16	NA	TRBJ1-1	TGCGCCAGCAGCCAAGAGGGGGGCCAGGGTCGGACTGAAGCTTTCTTT	CASSQEGGQGRTEAFF
NA	TRBV19	14	NA	TRBJ2-7	TGTGCCAGTAGTAGATATCAGGGCGAAAGCGAGCAGTACTTC	CASSRYQGESEQYF
NA	TRBV11-2	17	NA	TRBJ2-2	TGTGCCAGCAGCTTAGATCAAGGGACTGTCCTCCCCGGGGAGCTGTTTTTT	CASSLDQGTVLPGELFF
NA	TRBV21-1	13	NA	TRBJ2-7	TGTGCCAGCAGAGAACCCCGATCCTACGAGCAGTACTTC	CASREPRSYEQYF
NA	TRBV5-1	15	NA	TRBJ2-3	TGCGCCAGCAGCTTGTCCCCCGCAGGTCAAGATACGCAGTATTTT	CASSLSPAGQDTQYF
TRBD1	TRBV5-1	14	NA	TRBJ1-3	TGCGCCAGCAGCTCACAGGGGGCTGGAAACACCATATATTTT	CASSSQGAGNTIYF
TRBD1	TRBV18	15	NA	TRBJ2-1	TGTGCCAGCTCACCAGAGGGACAGCGCTACAATGAGCAGTTCTTC	CASSPEGQRYNEQFF
TRBD1	TRBV6-1	13	NA	TRBJ1-2	TGTGCCAGCGTGGGACAGCAGATCTATGGCTACACCTTC	CASVGQQIYGYTF
TRBD2	TRBV5-8	16	NA	TRBJ2-1	TGTGCCAGCAGCTCTCGAGGGACTAGGTTCTACAATGAGCAGTTCTTC	CASSSRGTRFYNEQFF
TRBD1	TRBV7-9	15	NA	TRBJ1-6	TGCGCCAGCAGCTTAGTCCAGGGGGCTAGTTCACCCCTCCACTTT	CASSLVQGASSPLHF
NA	TRBV6-1	16	NA	TRBJ2-2	TGTGCCAGCAGTGAAGCGCGACGGGAGTACACCGGGGAGCTGTTTTTT	CASSEARREYTGELFF
NA	TRBV5-1	12	NA	TRBJ2-1	TGCGCCAGCAGCCACTCCTACAATGAGCAGTTCTTC	CASSHSYNEQFF
NA	TRBV27	16	NA	TRBJ1-6	TGTGCCAGCAGCCTAACGACAGGCTCCTATAATTCACCCCTCCACTTT	CASSLTTGSYNSPLHF
NA	TRBV7-9	13	NA	TRBJ2-7	TGTGCCAGCAGCGAAAGAACAGGATACGAGCAGTACTTC	CASSERTGYEQYF
NA	TRBV19	14	NA	TRBJ2-7	TGTGCCAGTAGTATAGGGCCGGGGCCCTACGAGCAGTACTTC	CASSIGPGPYEQYF
NA	TRBV14	16	NA	TRBJ2-3	TGTGCCAGCAGCCAAGATCTGGGGGGTTGGACAGATACGCAGTATTTT	CASSQDLGGWTDTQYF
NA	TRBV4-2	14	NA	TRBJ1-2	TGTGCCAGCAGCCAAGAAACAGGCTCCTATGGCTACACCTTC	CASSQETGSYGYTF
NA	TRBV19	14	NA	TRBJ1-5	TGTGCCAGTAGTTCCCGGGAGTCAGAACAGCCCCAGCATTTT	CASSSRESEQPQHF
NA	TRBV29-1	11	NA	TRBJ2-5	TGCAGCGTTGGAGCGGGTGAGACCCAGTACTTC	CSVGAGETQYF